The entry below describes one T cell receptor (beta chain). Genomic DNA provided the template from which TCR beta VDJ and CDR3 profiles were obtained. TCRdb itself ran the reads through MiXCR, one entry per CDR3 protein. Of approximately 470,000 distinct CDR3 sequences listed, around a third are singletons. The data were obtained in a study of CD8+CD57+ T cells in acquired aplastic anemia. Whoever was chosen for sequencing had shown CD8+CD57+ cell expansion by flow cytometry. Sequencing used sorted CD4+, CD8+, or CD8+CD57+ T cells (not recorded which) from PBMCs. This TCR was recovered from a human donor with aplastic anemia.

The DNA of the CDR3 is TGTGCCATCACGGCAGGCAGTGACCACGAGCAGTACTTC. This encodes CAITAGSDHEQYF. The chain combines TRBV10-3 with TRBJ2-7; D gene uncertain. V shed 7 bases and J shed 5 bases, with 15 bases lying between them. Germline CDR1 ENHRY, CDR2 SYGVKD. The CDR3 is 13 residues long.